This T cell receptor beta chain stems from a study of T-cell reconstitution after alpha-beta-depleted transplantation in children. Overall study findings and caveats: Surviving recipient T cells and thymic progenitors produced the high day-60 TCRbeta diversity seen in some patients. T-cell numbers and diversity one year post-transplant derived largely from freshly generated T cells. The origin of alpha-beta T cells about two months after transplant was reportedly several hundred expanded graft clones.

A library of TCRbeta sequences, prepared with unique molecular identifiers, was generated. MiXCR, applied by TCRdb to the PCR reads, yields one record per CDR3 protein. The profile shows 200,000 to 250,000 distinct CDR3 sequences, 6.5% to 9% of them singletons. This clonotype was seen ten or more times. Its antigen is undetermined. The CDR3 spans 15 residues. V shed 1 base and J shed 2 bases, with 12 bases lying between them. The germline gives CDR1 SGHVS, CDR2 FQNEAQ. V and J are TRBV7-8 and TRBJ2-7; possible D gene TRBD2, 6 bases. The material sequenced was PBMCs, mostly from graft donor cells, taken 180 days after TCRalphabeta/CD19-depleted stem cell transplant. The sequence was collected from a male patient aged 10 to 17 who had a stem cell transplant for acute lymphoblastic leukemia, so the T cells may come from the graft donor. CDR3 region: CASSLGGGAPYEQYF. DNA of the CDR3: TGTGCCAGCAGCTTAGGCGGAGGGGCCCCCTACGAGCAGTACTTC.